The rows below give T cell receptor beta chains drawn from one sample of a study of immune evolution from preneoplasia to lung adenocarcinoma. The table came from immunoSEQ multiplex PCR; TCRdb's copy has only in-frame clones and leaves some out. The sample lists thousands of clones, 75% to 85% occurring once. Sequenced material: FFPE adjacent normal lung tissue. These TCRs come from a person aged 70 to 85 with lung adenocarcinoma. CDR3s include the opening cysteine and the closing phenylalanine or tryptophan. D genes are given only for firm matches. Size tells how often a clone was seen (once, few, many) or the class of an expanded clone, and some rows leave it out.

v_call: TRBV5-1
clone_size: -
j_call: TRBJ1-1
d_call: -
cdr3_nt: TGCGCCAGCAGCGTTGGGGGGGCGCGGAACACTGAAGCTTTCTTT
cdr3_aa: CASSVGGARNTEAFF

v_call: TRBV2
clone_size: -
j_call: TRBJ1-5
d_call: -
cdr3_nt: TGTGCCTCTAGGGCCGGTAATCAGCCCCAGCATTTT
cdr3_aa: CASRAGNQPQHF

v_call: TRBV15
clone_size: -
j_call: TRBJ2-7
d_call: -
cdr3_nt: TGTGCCACCAGCAGAGATAGGACACCATCCGAGCAGTACTTC
cdr3_aa: CATSRDRTPSEQYF

v_call: TRBV28
clone_size: -
j_call: TRBJ2-4
d_call: -
cdr3_nt: TGTGCCAGCAGTTCTGGGGCATCCTCGGTGGCCAAAAACATTCAGTACTTC
cdr3_aa: CASSSGASSVAKNIQYF

v_call: TRBV6-5
clone_size: large
j_call: TRBJ2-5
d_call: -
cdr3_nt: TGTGCCAGCGGACTGCACCTCCAAGAGACCCAGTACTTC
cdr3_aa: CASGLHLQETQYF

v_call: TRBV11-2
clone_size: few
j_call: TRBJ1-2
d_call: -
cdr3_nt: TGTGCCAGCAGCTTAGATCGGGCTTATGGCTACACCTTC
cdr3_aa: CASSLDRAYGYTF

v_call: TRBV23-1
clone_size: -
j_call: TRBJ1-2
d_call: -
cdr3_nt: TGCGCCAGCAGTCAACCCTCATTCCGGGACAACCATAGTGGCACCACCTTC
cdr3_aa: CASSQPSFRDNHSGTTF

v_call: TRBV29-1
clone_size: -
j_call: TRBJ2-1
d_call: -
cdr3_nt: TGCAGCCTCTCAGGGGTCAGGGGCCAGGTGGATGAGCAGTTCTTC
cdr3_aa: CSLSGVRGQVDEQFF

v_call: TRBV7-9
clone_size: once
j_call: TRBJ2-3
d_call: -
cdr3_nt: TGTGCCAGCAGCCTCCAGACAGGCCATACAGATACGCAGTATTTT
cdr3_aa: CASSLQTGHTDTQYF

v_call: TRBV7-3
clone_size: -
j_call: TRBJ2-1
d_call: TRBD2
cdr3_nt: TGTGCCAGCAGCTACGCGGGAGACTCCTACAATGAGCAGTTCTTC
cdr3_aa: CASSYAGDSYNEQFF

v_call: TRBV5-1
clone_size: -
j_call: TRBJ2-3
d_call: TRBD2
cdr3_nt: TGCGCCAGCAAAGTGACTAGCGGGGGCACAGATACGCAGTATTTT
cdr3_aa: CASKVTSGGTDTQYF

v_call: TRBV21-1
clone_size: -
j_call: TRBJ1-4
d_call: -
cdr3_nt: TGTGCCAGCAGCAAAGTTGGGGGCACTGATGAAAAACTGTTTTTT
cdr3_aa: CASSKVGGTDEKLFF

v_call: TRBV19
clone_size: few
j_call: TRBJ2-4
d_call: -
cdr3_nt: TGTGCCAGTAGTATTGACAAAGGCAACATTCAGTACTTC
cdr3_aa: CASSIDKGNIQYF

v_call: TRBV29-1
clone_size: -
j_call: TRBJ2-5
d_call: -
cdr3_nt: TGCAGCGTTGTTGGAGATGACGGAGAGACCCAGTACTTC
cdr3_aa: CSVVGDDGETQYF

v_call: TRBV6-4
clone_size: -
j_call: TRBJ1-1
d_call: -
cdr3_nt: TGTGCCAGCAGTGTGACAGTGAACACTGAAGCTTTCTTT
cdr3_aa: CASSVTVNTEAFF

v_call: TRBV7-8
clone_size: -
j_call: TRBJ1-1
d_call: TRBD1
cdr3_nt: TGTGCCAGCAGCTCCGACAGGGACACTGAAGCTTTCTTT
cdr3_aa: CASSSDRDTEAFF

v_call: TRBV6-5
clone_size: -
j_call: TRBJ1-2
d_call: TRBD1
cdr3_nt: TGTGCCAGCAGTTACCGACAGGGTCGGACTAACTATGGCTACACCTTC
cdr3_aa: CASSYRQGRTNYGYTF

v_call: TRBV4-1
clone_size: -
j_call: TRBJ2-7
d_call: -
cdr3_nt: TGCGCCAGCAGCCAAGGGAACGAGCAGTACTTC
cdr3_aa: CASSQGNEQYF

v_call: TRBV19
clone_size: -
j_call: TRBJ1-2
d_call: -
cdr3_nt: TGTGCCAGTAGTCCGACCGGGACGGCAAACTATGGCTACACCTTC
cdr3_aa: CASSPTGTANYGYTF

v_call: TRBV27
clone_size: -
j_call: TRBJ2-2
d_call: TRBD1
cdr3_nt: TGTGCCAGCAGTCTAAGCAGGCCAGGACAGGGGGGTGACGGGGAGCTGTTTTTT
cdr3_aa: CASSLSRPGQGGDGELFF

v_call: TRBV27
clone_size: -
j_call: TRBJ2-1
d_call: -
cdr3_nt: TGTGCCAGCAGTTTATCCCCAGGCCTCAATGAGCAGTTCTTC
cdr3_aa: CASSLSPGLNEQFF

v_call: TRBV2
clone_size: -
j_call: TRBJ2-5
d_call: -
cdr3_nt: TGTGCCAGCAGTGAAGCGGGGGGGCTGCGGGGAGAGACCCAGTACTTC
cdr3_aa: CASSEAGGLRGETQYF

v_call: TRBV5-1
clone_size: few
j_call: TRBJ2-2
d_call: -
cdr3_nt: TGCGCCAGCGGATCCTTAACCGGGGAGCTGTTTTTT
cdr3_aa: CASGSLTGELFF

v_call: TRBV27
clone_size: once
j_call: TRBJ1-6
d_call: -
cdr3_nt: TGTGCCAGCAGTTTTAGTTTAGGGAGAAATTCACCCCTCCACTTT
cdr3_aa: CASSFSLGRNSPLHF

v_call: TRBV6-6
clone_size: -
j_call: TRBJ1-5
d_call: -
cdr3_nt: TGTGCCAGCACCCTAGACACGGGCAATCAGCCCCAGCATTTT
cdr3_aa: CASTLDTGNQPQHF

v_call: TRBV7-2
clone_size: few
j_call: TRBJ1-5
d_call: -
cdr3_nt: TGTGCCAGCAGCTTAGTAACAGGGCCCCTCAATCAGCCCCAGCATTTT
cdr3_aa: CASSLVTGPLNQPQHF

v_call: TRBV6-1
clone_size: -
j_call: TRBJ1-2
d_call: -
cdr3_nt: TGTGCCAGCAGCCCACTGGGGGGGGGCTATGGCTACACCTTC
cdr3_aa: CASSPLGGGYGYTF

v_call: TRBV9
clone_size: few
j_call: TRBJ2-1
d_call: -
cdr3_nt: TGTGCCAGCAGCGTAGGACGGTTGCAGTTCTTC
cdr3_aa: CASSVGRLQFF

v_call: TRBV30
clone_size: -
j_call: TRBJ1-1
d_call: -
cdr3_nt: TGTGCCTGGGAGGGTGGGACCCTTGAAGCTTTCTTT
cdr3_aa: CAWEGGTLEAFF

v_call: TRBV4-2
clone_size: -
j_call: TRBJ2-3
d_call: TRBD2
cdr3_nt: TGTGCCAGCAGCCAGACTAGCGTGAGCACAGATACGCAGTATTTT
cdr3_aa: CASSQTSVSTDTQYF

v_call: TRBV7-8
clone_size: -
j_call: TRBJ2-1
d_call: TRBD2
cdr3_nt: TGTGCCAGCAGCTTATGGGTCCTAGCGGGAGGGAATGAGCAGTTCTTC
cdr3_aa: CASSLWVLAGGNEQFF

v_call: TRBV25-1
clone_size: -
j_call: TRBJ1-1
d_call: -
cdr3_nt: TGTGCCAGCAGTGAATACGGCGTCCGGGCTTTCTTT
cdr3_aa: CASSEYGVRAFF

v_call: TRBV25-1
clone_size: -
j_call: TRBJ1-1
d_call: -
cdr3_nt: TGTGCCAGCAGAACGTCTGGCACTGAAGCTTTCTTT
cdr3_aa: CASRTSGTEAFF

v_call: TRBV2
clone_size: -
j_call: TRBJ1-4
d_call: -
cdr3_nt: TGTGCCAGCAGTGAAACGATGTGGGGAAAACTATTTTTT
cdr3_aa: CASSETMWGKLFF

v_call: TRBV18
clone_size: -
j_call: TRBJ1-5
d_call: -
cdr3_nt: TGTGCCAGCTCACCAAATAGCAATCAGCCCCAGCATTTT
cdr3_aa: CASSPNSNQPQHF

v_call: TRBV7-9
clone_size: -
j_call: TRBJ1-2
d_call: -
cdr3_nt: TGTGCCAGCAGCGGGACAAGTAACTATGGCTACACCTTC
cdr3_aa: CASSGTSNYGYTF

v_call: TRBV5-1
clone_size: -
j_call: TRBJ2-7
d_call: TRBD1
cdr3_nt: TGCGCCAGCAGCTCCCGGGACAGGGTCGACGAGCAGTACTTC
cdr3_aa: CASSSRDRVDEQYF

v_call: TRBV2
clone_size: -
j_call: TRBJ1-3
d_call: -
cdr3_nt: TGTGCCAGCAGCCGCTCAGGGGTCCGAAGGACCACCACTGGAAACACCATATATTTT
cdr3_aa: CASSRSGVRRTTTGNTIYF

v_call: TRBV27
clone_size: -
j_call: TRBJ1-2
d_call: -
cdr3_nt: TGTGCCAGCAGTTTTATGGGGGTAGGTGGCTACACCTTC
cdr3_aa: CASSFMGVGGYTF

v_call: TRBV7-2
clone_size: -
j_call: TRBJ1-2
d_call: TRBD1
cdr3_nt: TGTGCCAGCACCTTCACACCACCGGGACAGCTTTATGGCTACACCTTC
cdr3_aa: CASTFTPPGQLYGYTF

v_call: TRBV10-1
clone_size: -
j_call: TRBJ1-2
d_call: -
cdr3_nt: TGCGCCAGCAGTGAGTCGGTGACCTATGGCTACACCTTC
cdr3_aa: CASSESVTYGYTF

v_call: TRBV29-1
clone_size: few
j_call: TRBJ1-2
d_call: TRBD1
cdr3_nt: TGCAGCGTTGAGATGGGACAGATGGTTGGCTACACCTTC
cdr3_aa: CSVEMGQMVGYTF

v_call: TRBV5-4
clone_size: -
j_call: TRBJ2-7
d_call: -
cdr3_nt: TGTGCCAGCAGCTTCGACAGTTCCTACGAGCAGTACTTC
cdr3_aa: CASSFDSSYEQYF

v_call: TRBV5-1
clone_size: -
j_call: TRBJ2-1
d_call: TRBD2
cdr3_nt: TGCGCCAGCAGCTTGACCTTAGCGGGGGGGCTTCATGAGCAGTTCTTC
cdr3_aa: CASSLTLAGGLHEQFF

v_call: TRBV5-6
clone_size: -
j_call: TRBJ2-3
d_call: TRBD1
cdr3_nt: TGTGCCAGCAACGGGCCGGGACAGGGGGCGGCAGATACGCAGTATTTT
cdr3_aa: CASNGPGQGAADTQYF

v_call: TRBV29-1
clone_size: -
j_call: TRBJ1-2
d_call: -
cdr3_nt: TGCAGCGTTCGTGAGGACAACTATGGCTACACCTTC
cdr3_aa: CSVREDNYGYTF

v_call: TRBV5-1
clone_size: -
j_call: TRBJ1-1
d_call: TRBD1
cdr3_nt: TGCGCCAGCAGCTTGGAGGCAGGGGGTTGGGCTGAAGCTTTCTTT
cdr3_aa: CASSLEAGGWAEAFF

v_call: TRBV2
clone_size: -
j_call: TRBJ1-6
d_call: -
cdr3_nt: TGTGCCAGCAGTGCCCTCCTTAGTTCACCCCTCCACTTT
cdr3_aa: CASSALLSSPLHF

v_call: TRBV19
clone_size: few
j_call: TRBJ2-2
d_call: -
cdr3_nt: TGTGCCAGTACTAGGGAACTCCCCAACACCGGGGAGCTGTTTTTT
cdr3_aa: CASTRELPNTGELFF

v_call: TRBV2
clone_size: -
j_call: TRBJ1-1
d_call: -
cdr3_nt: TGTGCCAGCAGCCAACAGGCCCTGGTTACTGAAGCTTTCTTT
cdr3_aa: CASSQQALVTEAFF

v_call: TRBV6-5
clone_size: -
j_call: TRBJ1-5
d_call: -
cdr3_nt: TGTGCCAGCAGTTACGGGAGGTGGCAGCCCCAGCATTTT
cdr3_aa: CASSYGRWQPQHF

v_call: TRBV5-1
clone_size: -
j_call: TRBJ2-4
d_call: -
cdr3_nt: TGCGCCAGCAGCTCCCGTCCCACAGCCAAAAACATTCAGTACTTC
cdr3_aa: CASSSRPTAKNIQYF